A selection of T cell receptor beta chains follows, all from one sample in a study of T cells in Graves' hyperthyroidism and ophthalmopathy. Each CDR3 protein is one row after TCRdb ran MiXCR on the multiplex PCR reads. The sample has about 270,000 distinct CDR3 sequences; 22% are singletons. Sequencing was done on a sample of blood. The receptors stem from a man under 40 with Graves' ophthalmopathy. The CDR3 runs from the conserved cysteine through the conserved F or W. A D gene is named only where the DNA matches it firmly. Part of the rows lack a size; the others show once, few, many or a class for expanded clones.

V	J	D	size	CDR3	DNA
TRBV7-9	TRBJ2-4	TRBD2	.	CASSLVSGTLAKNIQYF	TGTGCCAGCAGCTTAGTAAGCGGGACCCTAGCCAAAAACATTCAGTACTTC
TRBV6-1	TRBJ2-3	TRBD2	.	CASSIAGLSSTDTQYF	TGTGCCAGCAGTATAGCGGGATTATCTAGCACAGATACGCAGTATTTT
TRBV12-3/TRBV12-4	TRBJ1-5	.	.	CASSSGLGGNQPQHF	TGTGCCAGCAGTTCCGGTTTAGGGGGAAATCAGCCCCAGCATTTT
TRBV9	TRBJ1-1	.	.	CASSSVAGIRNTEAFF	TGTGCCAGCAGCTCAGTTGCAGGGATCCGGAACACTGAAGCTTTCTTT
TRBV20-1	TRBJ1-3	.	few	CSARAGNTIYF	TGCAGTGCTAGAGCCGGAAACACCATATATTTT
TRBV3-1	TRBJ2-5	.	.	CASSQFRGYLYETQYF	TGTGCCAGCAGCCAATTCAGGGGTTACCTTTATGAGACCCAGTACTTC
TRBV25-1	TRBJ2-7	.	.	CASRWGVDDEQYF	TGTGCCAGCCGCTGGGGTGTTGACGACGAGCAGTACTTC
TRBV20-1	TRBJ1-5	.	many	CSARDSRYNQPQHF	TGCAGTGCTAGAGATTCCAGGTACAATCAGCCCCAGCATTTT
TRBV3-1	TRBJ2-5	.	many	CASSPRKRQETQYF	TGTGCCAGCAGCCCACGAAAGCGACAAGAGACCCAGTACTTC
TRBV30	TRBJ2-7	.	.	CAWRGSGYEQYF	TGTGCCTGGAGAGGGAGCGGCTACGAGCAGTACTTC
TRBV12-3/TRBV12-4	TRBJ1-5	TRBD1	many	CASSRQGEDQPQHF	TGTGCCAGCAGCCGACAGGGAGAGGATCAGCCCCAGCATTTT
TRBV28	TRBJ2-7	.	.	CASSRLGLSSYEQYF	TGTGCCAGCAGTCGACTCGGCCTATCCTCCTACGAGCAGTACTTC
TRBV28	TRBJ1-1	.	many	CASSLWGNTEAFF	TGTGCCAGCAGTTTGTGGGGGAACACTGAAGCTTTCTTT
TRBV11-2	TRBJ2-7	TRBD1	many	CASSNRGSTYEQYF	TGTGCCAGCAGCAACAGGGGGAGCACCTACGAGCAGTACTTC
TRBV2	TRBJ2-1	TRBD2	few	CASSEGLAAYNEQFF	TGTGCCAGCAGTGAGGGACTAGCGGCCTACAATGAGCAGTTCTTC
TRBV24-1	TRBJ2-3	TRBD1	.	CATSDLRGTGRDTQYF	TGTGCCACCAGTGATTTGCGGGGGACAGGGCGAGATACGCAGTATTTT
TRBV11-2	TRBJ2-5	.	many	CASSFGSETQYF	TGTGCCAGCAGCTTTGGGTCCGAGACCCAGTACTTC
TRBV11-3	TRBJ1-5	.	many	CASSLYPSNQPQHF	TGTGCCAGCAGCTTATACCCTAGCAATCAGCCCCAGCATTTT
TRBV3-1	TRBJ2-1	.	few	CASTKTYGTLDGNEQFF	TGTGCCAGCACGAAAACCTACGGGACCCTAGACGGCAATGAGCAGTTCTTC
TRBV30	TRBJ1-2	.	.	CAWSPLSGQANYGYTF	TGTGCCTGGAGTCCCCTTTCTGGACAAGCTAACTATGGCTACACCTTC
TRBV20-1	TRBJ2-1	.	.	CSARATGEQFF	TGCAGTGCTAGAGCTACGGGTGAGCAGTTCTTC
TRBV11-2	TRBJ1-5	.	few	CASSLEGTTNQPQHF	TGTGCCAGCAGCTTAGAGGGGACCACCAATCAGCCCCAGCATTTT
TRBV12-3/TRBV12-4	TRBJ2-3	TRBD2	many	CASSAGLAGAGDTQYF	TGTGCCAGCAGTGCGGGACTAGCGGGAGCCGGAGATACGCAGTATTTT
TRBV20-1	TRBJ2-3	.	.	CSINRESTDTQYF	TGCAGTATAAACAGGGAGAGCACAGATACGCAGTATTTT
TRBV2	TRBJ2-1	.	many	CASSGYEQFF	TGTGCCAGCAGTGGATATGAGCAGTTCTTC
TRBV28	TRBJ1-1	TRBD1	many	CASSLLTGSITEAFF	TGTGCCAGCAGTTTATTGACAGGGAGTATCACTGAAGCTTTCTTT
TRBV28	TRBJ2-1	.	.	CATGPTWFF	TGTGCCACAGGACCGACGTGGTTCTTC
TRBV13	TRBJ1-1	TRBD1	many	CASSPKTGGTIEAFF	TGTGCCAGCAGCCCGAAGACAGGGGGGACGATTGAAGCTTTCTTT
TRBV12-3/TRBV12-4	TRBJ1-1	TRBD1	.	CASRDRVNTEAFF	TGTGCCAGCAGGGACAGGGTGAACACTGAAGCTTTCTTT
TRBV5-1	TRBJ1-2	.	.	CASSLSDGRYGYTF	TGCGCCAGCAGCTTGTCCGACGGGAGATATGGCTACACCTTC
TRBV18	TRBJ1-3	.	few	CASSPGRGSRNTIYF	TGTGCCAGCTCTCCGGGGCGCGGCAGCCGAAACACCATATATTTT
TRBV19	TRBJ1-2	TRBD1	few	CASSKWTGDYGYTF	TGTGCCAGTAGTAAATGGACAGGGGACTATGGCTACACCTTC
TRBV3-1	TRBJ2-2	.	many	CASSLITPGELFF	TGTGCCAGCAGCTTGATTACCCCCGGGGAGCTGTTTTTT
TRBV12-3/TRBV12-4	TRBJ1-2	.	.	CASRPSANYGYTF	TGTGCCAGCAGGCCATCCGCTAACTATGGCTACACCTTC
TRBV20-1	TRBJ2-1	TRBD2	.	CSASRTSGRGRSYNEQFF	TGCAGTGCTAGTCGGACTAGCGGGAGGGGGCGCTCCTACAATGAGCAGTTCTTC